This T cell receptor beta chain was profiled in a study of cytomegalovirus exposure and HLA in healthy donors. Study findings and constraints: When analyzed later, the rates of TCR association showed variation by HLA locus, with DRB1 the most and HLA-C the fewest.

Amplification used 60 Vbeta primers and 13 Jbeta primers. Original data processing: Approximately 73 million unique TCR beta chains, roughly 10 million shared, were counted in a later analysis. Profiling relied on immunoSEQ multiplex PCR, and the TCRdb table lists in-frame clones only, not all of them. The V and J calls and clone size come from that table; D and trimming were worked out from the DNA. Here the sample spans around 91,000 clones, 64% being singletons. Though nominally healthy at sampling, donors likely had unrecorded immune exposures. In regard to this clone: Its antigen is not known.

The TCR was taken from a man aged 60 to 75 in good health and CMV-seronegative. The sequenced material came from PBMCs.

The CDR3 protein is CASSYSGARNEKLFF. In nucleotides, the CDR3 is TGTGCCAGCAGTTACTCAGGGGCAAGAAATGAAAAACTGTTTTTT. The chain employs TRBV6-6 and TRBJ1-4; the D gene is possibly TRBD1 (5 bases). Trimming removed 0 bases at V and 5 bases at J, with 10 bases between. Germline CDR1 MNHNY, CDR2 SVGAGI (reference sequence). The CDR3 has 15 residues.